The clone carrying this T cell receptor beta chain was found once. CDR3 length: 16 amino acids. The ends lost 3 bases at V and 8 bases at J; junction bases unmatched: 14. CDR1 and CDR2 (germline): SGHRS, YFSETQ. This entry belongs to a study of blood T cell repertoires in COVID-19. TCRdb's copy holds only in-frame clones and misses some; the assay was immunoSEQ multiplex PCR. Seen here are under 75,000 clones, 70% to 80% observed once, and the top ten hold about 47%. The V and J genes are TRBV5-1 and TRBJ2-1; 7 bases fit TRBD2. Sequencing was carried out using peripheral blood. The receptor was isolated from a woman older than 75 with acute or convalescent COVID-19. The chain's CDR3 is CASSSPGAGEGHEQFF. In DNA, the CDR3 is TGCGCCAGCAGCTCCCCAGGTGCGGGAGAAGGTCATGAGCAGTTCTTC.